This TCR beta chain was identified during a study of beta chain features in type 1 diabetes. This CDR3 contains 16 residues. The germline V gene encodes CDR1 SGDLS and CDR2 YYNGEE. Losses at the gene ends were 4 bases for V and 0 bases for J; bases not matched to a gene: 7. What was sequenced were expressed TCRB transcripts, since all of the isolated RNA had been reverse transcribed. Method: immunoSEQ multiplex PCR; TCRdb's copy keeps in-frame clones and lacks some. The top ten clones hold roughly 0.74% of a sample with about 130,000 clones, about a tenth of them seen once. Study-wide results and limits: The study found fewer insertions and more deletions at VDJ junctions in type 1 diabetes patients. Whatever favoring of shorter templates PCR might show would apply equally to patients and controls. Researchers reported that naive, central memory and Treg TCRB repertoires appeared more similar in patients than in healthy donors. Moderately but significantly shorter TCRB CDR3s were found in Type 1 diabetes patients in all four CD4+ subsets.

On this clone: Its antigen is currently unknown.

The V gene is TRBV9, the J gene TRBJ2-4; 7 bases agree with TRBD1. The source material was central memory CD4+ T cells from blood. The source of this sequence is a man younger than 35 in good health. The CDR3 DNA is TGTGCCAGCAGCACCTCAGGGGGAGTAGCCAAAAACATTCAGTACTTC. This gives the protein CASSTSGGVAKNIQYF.